These T cell receptor beta chains were read from a single sample in a study of CD8 T cells in Susac syndrome. TCRdb re-derived calls from the immunoSEQ multiplex PCR reads in MiXCR, one entry per CDR3 protein. Found here are over 350,000 distinct CDR3 sequences, more than 80% of them singletons; the top ten hold 0.09% to 0.15%. The sequenced sample was CD8+ T cells from PBMCs. The receptors here all came from a human donor with multiple sclerosis. Each CDR3 is given with its conserved first and last residue. A D gene is named only where the DNA matches it firmly. Clone sizes are given selectively: once, few, many, or a class where the clone is expanded.

NA,TRBV11-2,NA,TRBJ2-1,TGTGCCAGCAGCCACCGAGGCCCGGACAGCTACAATGAGCAGTTCTTC,CASSHRGPDSYNEQFF
NA,TRBV12-3/TRBV12-4,NA,TRBJ2-7,TGTGCCAGCAGTTTTAAAAACCGCTCCTACGAGCAGTACTTC,CASSFKNRSYEQYF
NA,TRBV6-5,NA,TRBJ2-1,TGTGCCAGCAGTCTCGGGTGGAGCTCCTACAATGAGCAGTTCTTC,CASSLGWSSYNEQFF
NA,TRBV10-2,NA,TRBJ2-7,TGCGCCAGCAGTGATGACAGGTCTCTCGAGCAGTACTTC,CASSDDRSLEQYF
NA,TRBV9,NA,TRBJ2-3,TGTGCCAGCAGCGTAGAACCGGGGCCTAGCACAGATACGCAGTATTTT,CASSVEPGPSTDTQYF
NA,TRBV28,NA,TRBJ2-7,TGTGCCAGCAGTTTGGTCGGGACTTTAAGCTACGAGCAGTACTTC,CASSLVGTLSYEQYF
NA,TRBV10-2,NA,TRBJ1-5,TGCGCCAGCAGGACAGACCCCAATCAGCCCCAGCATTTT,CASRTDPNQPQHF
NA,TRBV4-1,NA,TRBJ2-5,TGCGCCAGCAGCCAAGATCAGATAGAGACCCAGTACTTC,CASSQDQIETQYF
few,TRBV3-1,NA,TRBJ2-7,TGTGCCAGCAGCCAAGACATCGGAACTCCCAGTGAGCAGTACTTC,CASSQDIGTPSEQYF
NA,TRBV6-1,NA,TRBJ2-5,TGTGCCAGCAGTGAACTTGGCGAGGGGGAGACCCAGTACTTC,CASSELGEGETQYF
NA,TRBV27,TRBD2,TRBJ2-4,TGTGCCAGCAGTCCACCCCCGGCGGGGGGCCGACCGATTCAGTACTTC,CASSPPPAGGRPIQYF
NA,TRBV27,NA,TRBJ1-4,TGTGCCAGCAGTTTATACGGGGGCTCTTCTGAAAAACTGTTTTTT,CASSLYGGSSEKLFF
once,TRBV6-4,NA,TRBJ2-1,TGTGCCAGCAGTGAGCGGACAGATGCCTACAATGAGCAGTTCTTC,CASSERTDAYNEQFF
NA,TRBV30,NA,TRBJ1-2,TGTGCCTGGAGTGTAGGGGGGGCTGATGGCTACACCTTC,CAWSVGGADGYTF
NA,TRBV29-1,NA,TRBJ2-5,TGCAGCGCCTCGGGACTGGAAGAGACCCAGTACTTC,CSASGLEETQYF
NA,TRBV29-1,NA,TRBJ1-2,TGCAGCGTTGAAGATCTTCAGGGCTTCGGGTATGGCTACACCTTC,CSVEDLQGFGYGYTF
NA,TRBV7-9,TRBD1,TRBJ2-2,TGTGCCAGCAGACGAGACAGGGACCCCTCGACCGGGGAGCTGTTTTTT,CASRRDRDPSTGELFF
NA,TRBV29-1,NA,TRBJ2-2,TGCAGCGTTATCAGGGTAGGCGGGGAGCTGTTTTTT,CSVIRVGGELFF
NA,TRBV30,NA,TRBJ1-3,TGTGCCTGGAGTCCTTTCTCTGGAAACACCATATATTTT,CAWSPFSGNTIYF
NA,TRBV19,TRBD2,TRBJ2-7,TGTGCCAGTAGTATGGCACTAGCGGGACCCTACGAGCAGTACTTC,CASSMALAGPYEQYF
NA,TRBV4-1,NA,TRBJ2-2,TGCGCCAGCAGCCAAGGAATACCGGGGAACACCGGGGAGCTGTTTTTT,CASSQGIPGNTGELFF
NA,TRBV14,TRBD1,TRBJ2-7,TGTGCCAGCAGCCAAGAGCACAGGGGCTCCTACGAGCAGTACTTC,CASSQEHRGSYEQYF
NA,TRBV29-1,NA,TRBJ2-7,TGCAGCGTTGAAATGGGGGGCACCTACGAGCAGTACTTC,CSVEMGGTYEQYF
NA,TRBV6-1,TRBD1,TRBJ2-7,TGTGCCAGCAGTGACCTGACAGGGTCCTACGAGCAGTACTTC,CASSDLTGSYEQYF
NA,TRBV7-6,NA,TRBJ2-7,TGTGCCAGCAGCCGGGCAGAATTATCGGACGAGCAGTACTTC,CASSRAELSDEQYF
NA,TRBV6-1,TRBD1,TRBJ2-5,TGTGCCAGCAGTGTGGATGGATGGGACAGGGAGACCCAGTACTTC,CASSVDGWDRETQYF
few,TRBV12-3/TRBV12-4,TRBD1,TRBJ1-5,TGTGCCAGCAGTTTAACAGGGGGAGGTCAGCCCCAGCATTTT,CASSLTGGGQPQHF
NA,TRBV27,TRBD1,TRBJ2-6,TGTGCCAGCAGTCAAGGACAGGGGGCCATCGAGGCTGGGGCCAACGTCCTGACTTTC,CASSQGQGAIEAGANVLTF
NA,TRBV10-3,NA,TRBJ2-7,TGTGCCATCAGTGAAGGAGACAGTGACTACGAGCAGTACTTC,CAISEGDSDYEQYF
NA,TRBV11-2,TRBD1,TRBJ2-7,TGTGCCAGCAGCTTTCGCCCACCGGGACAGGGGTTCCACGAGCAGTACTTC,CASSFRPPGQGFHEQYF
few,TRBV7-9,NA,TRBJ1-5,TGTGCCAGCAGCTTAGAAGGGGGGAATCAGCCCCAGCATTTT,CASSLEGGNQPQHF
NA,TRBV19,NA,TRBJ2-2,TGTGCCAGTAAGTCGGCTAGGGCGGACACCGGGGAGCTGTTTTTT,CASKSARADTGELFF
NA,TRBV6-2/TRBV6-3,TRBD2,TRBJ2-1,TGTGCCAGCAGTTACTCGAGACTAGCGGGGGGTGAGCAGTTCTTC,CASSYSRLAGGEQFF
NA,TRBV29-1,TRBD1,TRBJ2-2,TGCAGCGCCAGGACAGGGAACACCGGGGAGCTGTTTTTT,CSARTGNTGELFF
NA,TRBV11-2,NA,TRBJ2-2,TGTGCCAGCAGCTTCCCAGGGCTTGGGTTCGGGGAGCTGTTTTTT,CASSFPGLGFGELFF
NA,TRBV20-1,TRBD2,TRBJ2-7,TGCAGTGCTAGAGATAGACGAGCGGGGAGCTACGAGCAGTACTTC,CSARDRRAGSYEQYF
few,TRBV27,TRBD2,TRBJ2-7,TGTGCCAGCAGCCTAGCGGGAAGCCCCTCCTACGAGCAGTACTTC,CASSLAGSPSYEQYF
few,TRBV30,NA,TRBJ2-7,TGTGCCTGGACGCCCGGACAGTCCCCCTACGAGCAGTACTTC,CAWTPGQSPYEQYF
once,TRBV27,TRBD2,TRBJ2-1,TGTGCCAGCAGTGCCACTAGCGGCCCCAGCTCCTACAATGAGCAGTTCTTC,CASSATSGPSSYNEQFF
NA,TRBV4-1,TRBD2,TRBJ2-1,TGCGCCAGCAGCCACCGGACTAGCGGCAATGAGCAGTTCTTC,CASSHRTSGNEQFF
NA,TRBV4-1,NA,TRBJ2-7,TGCGCCAGCAGCCAAGATCCTAGCTCTCGTGTCGGCGAGCAGTACTTC,CASSQDPSSRVGEQYF
NA,TRBV27,TRBD1,TRBJ1-1,TGTGCCAGCAGTTTACAACAGGGGACTGAAGCTTTCTTT,CASSLQQGTEAFF
NA,TRBV4-1,NA,TRBJ1-1,TGCGCCAGCAGCCAAACCTCAGGGGCGAACACTGAAGCTTTCTTT,CASSQTSGANTEAFF
NA,TRBV30,NA,TRBJ2-7,TGTGCCTGGAGTTCCCTAGACCTAGGCTCCTACGAGCAGTACTTC,CAWSSLDLGSYEQYF
few,TRBV19,NA,TRBJ1-1,TGTGCCAGTAGTATAGGGCCGTCGGAGGGCCGGAACACTGAAGCTTTCTTT,CASSIGPSEGRNTEAFF
NA,TRBV7-9,TRBD1,TRBJ1-5,TGTGCCAGCAGCCCGACAGGGTCGCCTGGGCCCCAGCATTTT,CASSPTGSPGPQHF
NA,TRBV12-3/TRBV12-4,TRBD1,TRBJ1-1,TGTGCCAGCAGTTTTGGCGGTATGGGACAGCCAAACACTGAAGCTTTCTTT,CASSFGGMGQPNTEAFF
NA,TRBV27,NA,TRBJ2-3,TGTGCCAGTAGGACGGGGGTAATCACAGATACGCAGTATTTT,CASRTGVITDTQYF
NA,TRBV28,TRBD1,TRBJ2-5,TGTGCCAGCAGTCCCCCAGGGGGCTTGGAGACCCAGTACTTC,CASSPPGGLETQYF
once,TRBV7-9,TRBD1,TRBJ1-4,TGTGCCAGCAGCCAAGCGGGACAGGGGTTAGGCGAAAAACTGTTTTTT,CASSQAGQGLGEKLFF
NA,TRBV27,NA,TRBJ2-3,TGTGCCAGCAGTTTATCGGGGCAGGGGTTTACAGATACGCAGTATTTT,CASSLSGQGFTDTQYF